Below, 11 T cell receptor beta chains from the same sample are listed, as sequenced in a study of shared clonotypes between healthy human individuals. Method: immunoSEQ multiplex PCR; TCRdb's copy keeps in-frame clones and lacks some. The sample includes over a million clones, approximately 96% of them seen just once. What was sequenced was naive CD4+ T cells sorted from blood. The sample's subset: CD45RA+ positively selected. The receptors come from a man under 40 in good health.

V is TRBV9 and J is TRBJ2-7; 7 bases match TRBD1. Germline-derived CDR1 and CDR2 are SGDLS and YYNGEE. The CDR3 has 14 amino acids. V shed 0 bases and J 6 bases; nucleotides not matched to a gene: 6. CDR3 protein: CASSVGDRAFEQYF. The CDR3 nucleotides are TGTGCCAGCAGCGTAGGAGACAGGGCCTTCGAGCAGTACTTC. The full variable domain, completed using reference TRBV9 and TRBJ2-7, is DSGVTQTPKHLITATGQRVTLRCSPRSGDLSVYWYQQSLDQGLQFLIQYYNGEERAKGNILERFSAQQFPDLHSELNLSSLELGDSALYFCASSVGDRAFEQYFGPGTRLTVT.

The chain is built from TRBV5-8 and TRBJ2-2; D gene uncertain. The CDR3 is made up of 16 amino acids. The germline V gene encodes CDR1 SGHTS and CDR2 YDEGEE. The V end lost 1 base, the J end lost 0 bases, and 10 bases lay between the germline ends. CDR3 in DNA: TGTGCCAGCAGCTTGAGACTGACCGCGAACACCGGGGAGCTGTTTTTT. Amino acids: CASSLRLTANTGELFF.

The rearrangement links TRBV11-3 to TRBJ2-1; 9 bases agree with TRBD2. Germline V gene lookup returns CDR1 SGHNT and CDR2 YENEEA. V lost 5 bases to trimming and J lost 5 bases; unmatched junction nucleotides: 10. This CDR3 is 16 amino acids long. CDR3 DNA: TGTGCCAGCAGCCAGTCCCGACTAGCGGTTGACAATGAGCAGTTCTTC. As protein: CASSQSRLAVDNEQFF.

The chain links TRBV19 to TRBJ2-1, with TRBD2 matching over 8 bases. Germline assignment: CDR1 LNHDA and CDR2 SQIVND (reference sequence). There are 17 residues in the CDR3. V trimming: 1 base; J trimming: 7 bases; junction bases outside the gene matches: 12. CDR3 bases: TGTGCCAGTAGTATAGTTGTAAGGAGCGGGAGACGGAATGAGCAGTTCTTC. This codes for CASSIVVRSGRRNEQFF.

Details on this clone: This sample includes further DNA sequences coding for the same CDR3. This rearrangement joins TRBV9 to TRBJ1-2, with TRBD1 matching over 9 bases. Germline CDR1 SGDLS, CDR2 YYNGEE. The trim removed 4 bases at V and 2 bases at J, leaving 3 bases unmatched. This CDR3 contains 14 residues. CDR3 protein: CASSKGQGNYGYTF. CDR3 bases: TGTGCCAGCAGCAAAGGACAGGGGAACTATGGCTACACCTTC.

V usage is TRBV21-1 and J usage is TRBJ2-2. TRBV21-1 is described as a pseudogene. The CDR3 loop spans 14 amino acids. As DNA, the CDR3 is TGTGCCAGCAGCAAAGAATCTCGGACCTCTCGGCTGTTTTTT. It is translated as CASSKESRTSRLFF.

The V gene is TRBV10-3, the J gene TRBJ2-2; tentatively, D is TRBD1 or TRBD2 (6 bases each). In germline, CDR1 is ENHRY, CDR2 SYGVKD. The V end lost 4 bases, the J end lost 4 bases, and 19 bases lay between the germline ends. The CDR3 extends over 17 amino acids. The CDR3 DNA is TGTGCCATCAGTGGGGCGGGACACGTCGTTAGCACCGGGGAGCTGTTTTTT. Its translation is CAISGAGHVVSTGELFF.

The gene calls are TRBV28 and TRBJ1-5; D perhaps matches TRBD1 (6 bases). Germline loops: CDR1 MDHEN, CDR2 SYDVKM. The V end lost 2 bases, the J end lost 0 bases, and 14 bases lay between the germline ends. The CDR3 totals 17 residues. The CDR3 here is CASSLGGGGNSNQPQHF. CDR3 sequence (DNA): TGTGCCAGCAGTTTAGGAGGGGGAGGGAATAGCAATCAGCCCCAGCATTTT.

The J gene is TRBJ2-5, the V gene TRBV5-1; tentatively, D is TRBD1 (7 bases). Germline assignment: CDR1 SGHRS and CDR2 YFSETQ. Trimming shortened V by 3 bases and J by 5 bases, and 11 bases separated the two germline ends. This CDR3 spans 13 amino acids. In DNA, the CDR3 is TGCGCCAGCAGCTCAGGGGGGACGGAGACCCAGTACTTC. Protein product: CASSSGGTETQYF.

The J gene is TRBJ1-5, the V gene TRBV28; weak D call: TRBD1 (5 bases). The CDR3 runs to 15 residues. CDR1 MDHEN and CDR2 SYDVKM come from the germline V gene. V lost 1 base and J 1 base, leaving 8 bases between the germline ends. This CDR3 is CASSLSWGSNQPQHF. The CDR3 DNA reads TGTGCCAGCAGTTTATCCTGGGGCAGCAATCAGCCCCAGCATTTT.

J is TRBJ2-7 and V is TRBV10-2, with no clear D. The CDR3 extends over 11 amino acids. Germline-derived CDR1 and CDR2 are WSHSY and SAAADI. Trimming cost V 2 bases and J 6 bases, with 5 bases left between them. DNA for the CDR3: TGCGCCAGCAGTGAGCCATTCGAGCAGTACTTC. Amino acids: CASSEPFEQYF.